Sequencing of this TCR beta chain was carried out in a study of blood T cell repertoires in COVID-19. Overall study: The cDNA or gDNA used as material had been derived from T cells, B-cell-depleted T cells, or PBMCs.

In the source study's methods: For nucleated cells, counts were estimated from reference gene primer amplification. The data were produced by immunoSEQ multiplex PCR, yet TCRdb's version contains in-frame clones alone and is incomplete. V and J calls and clone size are as listed in that table; D and trimming were resolved from the DNA. The sample includes approximately 100,000 clones, around 92% of them seen just once. The CDR3 sequence is 15 residues long. The V gene's germline CDR1 is MNHEY and CDR2 SVGAGI. V was cut by 0 bases and J by 6 bases, with 14 bases left in between. What was sequenced was peripheral blood. This TCR was recovered from a woman aged 55 to 70 with acute or convalescent COVID-19. The V gene is TRBV6-5, the J gene TRBJ1-2, with TRBD1 as a possible D gene (6 bases). This chain's CDR3 is CASSYSSGRQDGYTF. The CDR3 DNA follows: TGTGCCAGCAGTTACTCGTCGGGACGACAGGATGGCTACACCTTC.